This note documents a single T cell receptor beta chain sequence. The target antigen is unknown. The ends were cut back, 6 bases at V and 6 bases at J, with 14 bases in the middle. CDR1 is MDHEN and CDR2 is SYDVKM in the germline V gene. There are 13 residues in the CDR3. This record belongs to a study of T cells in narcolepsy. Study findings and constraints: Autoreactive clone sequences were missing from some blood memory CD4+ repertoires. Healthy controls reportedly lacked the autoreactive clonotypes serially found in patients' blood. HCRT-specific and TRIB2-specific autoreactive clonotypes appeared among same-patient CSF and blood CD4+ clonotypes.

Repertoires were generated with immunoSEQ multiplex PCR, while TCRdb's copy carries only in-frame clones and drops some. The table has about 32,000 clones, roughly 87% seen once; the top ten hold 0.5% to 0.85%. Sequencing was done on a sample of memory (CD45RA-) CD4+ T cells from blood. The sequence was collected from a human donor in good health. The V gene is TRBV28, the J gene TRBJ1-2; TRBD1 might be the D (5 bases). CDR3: CASSSPTAHGYTF. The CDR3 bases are TGTGCCAGCAGCTCACCGACAGCACATGGCTACACCTTC.